The clone carrying this T cell receptor (beta chain) was recorded once. CD8+ and CD4+ blood T cells underwent TCR beta sequencing. These data belong to a study of CD8 T cells in Susac syndrome. Random hexamers served to reverse transcribe roughly 0.5 to 1 ug RNA. The amplification used immunoSEQ multiplex PCR on TCR beta CDR3; it spanned 54 Vbeta and 13 Jbeta. TCRdb re-derived calls from the immunoSEQ multiplex PCR reads in MiXCR, one entry per CDR3 protein. Of 150,000 to 200,000 distinct CDR3 sequences listed, 90% to 95% are singletons. Between the trimmed V and J ends, which lost 4 bases and 4 bases, there was a span of 13 bases. Per germline, CDR1 SQVTM and CDR2 ANQGSEA. This CDR3 has 14 residues.

This chain links TRBV29-1 with TRBJ2-2; perhaps TRBD1 as D (7 bases). This sequence was found in a human donor with multiple sclerosis. The sequenced sample consisted of CD8+ T cells from PBMCs. The CDR3 region is CSVVEGAATGELFF. CDR3 DNA: TGCAGCGTTGTGGAGGGGGCGGCCACCGGGGAGCTGTTTTTT.